The entry below gives a single T cell receptor beta chain sequence along with its context. This specimen belongs to a study of T cells in Graves' hyperthyroidism and ophthalmopathy. TCR beta CDR3 regions were amplified from RNA. A first-round RT-PCR of the TCR CDR3 used the HTBI primer set. Each CDR3 protein is one row after TCRdb ran MiXCR on the multiplex PCR reads. In the table there are approximately 400,000 distinct CDR3 sequences, approximately 14% of which are singletons. V dropped 3 bases and J dropped 7; count of bases not matched to a gene: 6. Germline lookup yields CDR1 SGHNT and CDR2 YYREEE (reference sequence). The CDR3 consists of 14 residues.

The sequence was obtained from a woman aged 18-29 years with Graves' hyperthyroidism. Sequencing input: blood. V gene TRBV5-4 combines with J gene TRBJ1-5, with 8 bases matching TRBD1. Here the CDR3 DNA reads TGTGCCAGCAGCTCCGACAGGGGCATGCAGCCCCAGCATTTT. Its translation is CASSSDRGMQPQHF.